The 24 T cell receptor beta chains below come from one sample, sequenced in a study of shared clonotypes between healthy human individuals. Assay: immunoSEQ multiplex PCR; the TCRdb copy retains only in-frame clones and omits some. The table has under 850,000 clones, 85% to 95% seen once; the top ten hold around 24%. CD45RO-negative cells were positively selected for CCR7, leaving out terminally differentiated effector memory CD45RA+ cells. The sample consisted of naive CD8+ T cells sorted from blood. The receptor set was obtained from a young man in good health.

The rearrangement links TRBV5-1 to TRBJ2-7; D might be TRBD2 (5 bases). Trimming cost V 4 bases and J 9 bases, with 11 bases left between them. The CDR3 runs to 11 residues. CDR1 SGHRS and CDR2 YFSETQ come from the germline V gene. The CDR3 nucleotides read TGCGCCAGCAGCCTGGCCGGGGTGCAGTACTTC. It encodes CASSLAGVQYF. Looking up the rest from reference TRBV5-1 and TRBJ2-7 gives the full variable domain: KAGVTQTPRYLIKTRGQQVTLSCSPISGHRSVSWYQQTPGQGLQFLFEYFSETQRNKGNFPGRFSGRQFSNSRSEMNVSTLELGDSALYLCASSLAGVQYFGPGTRLTVT.

V and J are TRBV7-8 and TRBJ2-1; the D gene is possibly TRBD1 (5 bases). This CDR3 has 14 residues. V was shortened by 10 bases and J by 3 bases, with 16 bases between the two germline ends. Germline CDR1 is SGHVS and CDR2 is FQNEAQ. The CDR3 loop is CATDPYRLYNEQFF. CDR3 bases: TGTGCCACCGACCCTTACAGGCTCTACAATGAGCAGTTCTTC.

This clone was seen once. The V call is TRBV9, the J call TRBJ2-7; D is ambiguous. CDR3 size: 17 residues. In germline, CDR1 is SGDLS, CDR2 YYNGEE. The V gene lost 4 bases and the J gene lost 2 bases, with 22 bases spanning the gap. CDR3 in amino acids: CASSPQVGTDFTYEQYF. Here the CDR3 DNA reads TGTGCCAGCAGCCCTCAAGTGGGAACCGACTTCACCTACGAGCAGTACTTC.

The gene calls are TRBV2 and TRBJ2-3, with D unresolved. This CDR3 has 15 amino acids. Trimming stripped 3 bases from V and 4 bases from J, with 14 bases between. Germline-derived CDR1 and CDR2 are SNHLY and FYNNEI. This CDR3 is CASSDLSVASDTQYF. In nucleotides, the CDR3 is TGTGCCAGCAGTGATCTTAGTGTGGCTTCAGATACGCAGTATTTT.

The V call is TRBV19, the J call TRBJ2-3; TRBD2 aligns across 9 bases. Germline lookup yields CDR1 LNHDA and CDR2 SQIVND (reference sequence). J gave up 2 bases and V 6 bases, and 6 bases lay outside the gene matches. The CDR3 has 15 residues. The CDR3: CASSPLAGNTDTQYF. The CDR3 DNA sequence: TGTGCCAGTAGCCCCCTAGCGGGAAACACAGATACGCAGTATTTT.

This rearrangement joins TRBV6-6 to TRBJ2-1; 8 positions match TRBD2. In germline, CDR1 is MNHNY, CDR2 SVGAGI (reference sequence). Losses at the gene ends were 4 bases for V and 8 bases for J; bases not matched to a gene: 7. This CDR3 has 14 amino acids. The CDR3 loop reads CASSLAGPRDEQFF. The CDR3, as DNA: TGTGCCAGCAGTTTAGCGGGGCCCAGGGATGAGCAGTTCTTC.

The CDR3 spells CASSSGVFAGELFF. CDR3 nucleotides: TGTGCCAGCAGTTCGGGGGTTTTTGCCGGGGAGCTGTTTTTT. This chain links TRBV6-5 with TRBJ2-2; D perhaps matches TRBD2 (6 bases). V was cut by 4 bases and J by 6 bases, with 12 bases left in between. Per the germline V gene, CDR1 is MNHEY and CDR2 is SVGAGI. There are 14 residues in the CDR3.

This rearrangement joins TRBV19 to TRBJ2-2; 7 bases align to TRBD1. Germline V CDR1 and CDR2: LNHDA, SQIVND (reference sequence). V lost 1 base to trimming and J lost 6 bases; unmatched junction nucleotides: 14. This CDR3 is built from 18 residues. The chain's CDR3 is CASSIGPGQPPLAGELFF. CDR3 coding DNA: TGTGCCAGTAGTATAGGGCCGGGACAGCCTCCGCTTGCCGGGGAGCTGTTTTTT.

This clone was seen only once. The CDR3 spells CASSPISGSSYNEQFF. CDR3 sequence (DNA): TGTGCCAGCAGCCCAATCAGCGGGAGCTCCTACAATGAGCAGTTCTTC. The chain carries TRBV7-2 and TRBJ2-1, with 8 bases that match TRBD2. V dropped 5 bases and J dropped 0; count of bases not matched to a gene: 6. CDR1 is SGHTA and CDR2 is FQGNSA in the germline V gene. This CDR3 is built from 16 residues. The whole variable domain, remainder taken from reference TRBV7-2 and TRBJ2-1, is GAGVSQSPSNKVTEKGKDVELRCDPISGHTALYWYRQSLGQGLEFLIYFQGNSAPDKSGLPSDRFSAERTGGSVSTLTIQRTQQEDSAVYLCASSPISGSSYNEQFFGPGTRLTVL.

The chain joins TRBV7-9 to TRBJ2-7; D not certain. CDR3 length: 12 residues. Deletions cut 3 bases from V and 7 bases from J, with 10 bases between. Germline-derived CDR1 and CDR2 are SEHNR and FQNEAQ (reference sequence). CDR3 in DNA: TGTGCCAGCAGCTTTCCCGTGGGAGAGCAGTACTTC. It codes for CASSFPVGEQYF.

The rearrangement joins TRBV5-6 to TRBJ2-1; D is possibly TRBD1 (5 bases). Trimming removed 3 bases from V and 5 bases from J, with 15 bases in between. Germline CDR1 reads SGHDT; CDR2 reads YYEEEE. The CDR3 loop spans 15 amino acids. The CDR3 DNA reads as TGTGCCAGCAGCTCACTCAAAGACAGCCACAATGAGCAGTTCTTC. Protein: CASSSLKDSHNEQFF.

The genes are TRBV5-1 and TRBJ2-1, with 10 bases matching TRBD2. This CDR3 contains 20 residues. Germline CDR1 SGHRS, CDR2 YFSETQ. J lost 5 bases, V lost 4 bases, and 21 bases had no gene match. Here the CDR3 reads CASSPPREIWEREGNNEQFF. Written as DNA, the CDR3 is TGCGCCAGCAGCCCTCCGAGGGAAATCTGGGAGCGGGAGGGAAACAATGAGCAGTTCTTC.

J is TRBJ2-7 and V is TRBV25-1, with 9 bases matching TRBD1. Germline CDR1 is MGHDK and CDR2 is SYGVNS. Trimming at V came to 6 bases and at J to 3 bases, leaving 6 bases not matched to a gene. The CDR3 length is 14 residues. CDR3 sequence reads: CASSRTGVGYEQYF. The CDR3 nucleotides read TGTGCCAGCAGCCGGACAGGGGTCGGCTACGAGCAGTACTTC.

The count of this clone is one. Written as DNA, the CDR3 is TGCGCCAGCAGCTTGGAAGGACTAGCGAATTTTCCCTACAATGAGCAGTTCTTC. It is translated as CASSLEGLANFPYNEQFF. This sequence joins TRBV5-1 and TRBJ2-1, with 9 bases matching TRBD2. The V gene's germline CDR1 is SGHRS and CDR2 YFSETQ. The CDR3 sequence is 18 residues long. V trimming: 0 bases; J trimming: 2 bases; junction bases outside the gene matches: 9. Complete variable domain (other parts from reference TRBV5-1 and TRBJ2-1): KAGVTQTPRYLIKTRGQQVTLSCSPISGHRSVSWYQQTPGQGLQFLFEYFSETQRNKGNFPGRFSGRQFSNSRSEMNVSTLELGDSALYLCASSLEGLANFPYNEQFFGPGTRLTVL.

The V call is TRBV7-9, the J call TRBJ2-3; 8 nucleotides match TRBD2. Germline CDR1 is SEHNR and CDR2 is FQNEAQ (reference sequence). The length of the CDR3 is 14 residues. V shed 6 bases and J 6 bases; nucleotides not matched to a gene: 8. The CDR3 coding sequence is TGTGCCAGCAGGCAGCGGGAGAATCCCGATACGCAGTATTTT. It specifies CASRQRENPDTQYF.

The chain carries TRBV27 and TRBJ2-7, with 7 bases aligning to TRBD1. Looked up from germline, CDR1 is MNHEY and CDR2 is SMNVEV (reference sequence). There are 15 residues in the CDR3. After removal of 5 bases from V and 5 bases from J, the junction contained 12 bases not matched to a gene. CDR3: CASSLGTDGANEQYF. The CDR3 nucleotides are TGTGCCAGCAGTCTCGGGACAGACGGGGCCAACGAGCAGTACTTC.

The gene calls are TRBV27 and TRBJ2-7; D ambiguous. V lost 6 bases, J lost 6 bases, and 18 bases lay in between. This CDR3 comprises 14 residues. In germline, CDR1 is MNHEY, CDR2 SMNVEV (reference sequence). Here the CDR3 DNA reads TGTGCCAGCAGCCCAAGGGCGCGACCGGGCGAGCAGTACTTC. It translates to CASSPRARPGEQYF.

V usage is TRBV7-6 and J usage is TRBJ2-7, with 12 bases aligning to TRBD2. V gave up 2 bases and J gave up 6 bases; unmatched junction bases: 14. The CDR3 contains 18 residues. Per the germline V gene, CDR1 is SGHVS and CDR2 is FNYEAQ. The DNA of the CDR3 is TGTGCCAGCAGCTTAAGGATGCAACTAGCGGGGGGCCAGGGCGAGCAGTACTTC. Translation: CASSLRMQLAGGQGEQYF.

The V and J genes are TRBV9 and TRBJ2-1; the match to TRBD2 covers 11 bases. The germline CDR1 and CDR2 sequences are SGDLS and YYNGEE. The CDR3 runs 15 residues. J lost 7 bases, V lost 4 bases, and 7 bases had no gene match. The CDR3 here is CASSPLSGRGNEQFF. CDR3 DNA sequence: TGTGCCAGCAGCCCCCTTAGCGGGAGGGGAAATGAGCAGTTCTTC.

The chain recombines TRBV7-2 with TRBJ2-1; D is perhaps TRBD1 (6 bases). The CDR3 has 17 residues. Trimming took off 0 bases at V and 2 bases at J, with 14 bases between the two ends. CDR1 and CDR2 (germline): SGHTA, FQGNSA. This CDR3 is CASSLAQGLPPYNEQFF. The CDR3 DNA reads as TGTGCCAGCAGCTTAGCTCAGGGGCTTCCTCCCTACAATGAGCAGTTCTTC.

The chain uses TRBV6-6 and TRBJ2-7, with 8 nucleotides matching TRBD1. V shed 5 bases and J 3 bases; nucleotides not matched to a gene: 9. The CDR3 consists of 15 residues. Germline assignment: CDR1 MNHNY and CDR2 SVGAGI (reference sequence). Here the CDR3 DNA reads TGTGCCAGCAGTAACCCCGGGACAGGAGACTACGAGCAGTACTTC. This translates into CASSNPGTGDYEQYF.

The chain links TRBV28 to TRBJ2-1, with 11 bases fitting TRBD2. V was pared by 6 bases and J by 2 bases, with 9 bases of the junction left unmatched. Germline assignment: CDR1 MDHEN and CDR2 SYDVKM. The CDR3 covers 17 residues. This CDR3 reads CASSLSTSGRTYNEQFF. For the CDR3, the DNA is TGTGCCAGCAGCCTCAGTACTAGCGGGAGAACCTACAATGAGCAGTTCTTC.

This sequence joins TRBV29-1 and TRBJ2-2; D remains ambiguous. Trimming cost V 5 bases and J 0 bases, with 7 bases left between them. CDR3 length: 13 residues. CDR1 SQVTM and CDR2 ANQGSEA come from the germline V gene. The CDR3 reads CSVIHTNTGELFF. The CDR3, as DNA: TGCAGCGTTATCCATACGAACACCGGGGAGCTGTTTTTT.

In its sample, this clone was seen a few times. The J gene is TRBJ2-7, the V gene TRBV5-6; TRBD1 matches at 9 bases. V lost 0 bases to trimming and J lost 6 bases; unmatched junction nucleotides: 10. Germline lookup yields CDR1 SGHDT and CDR2 YYEEEE. The CDR3 sequence is 16 residues long. The CDR3 DNA reads as TGTGCCAGCAGCTTGGGCGGGGACAGGGTATCTGGCGAGCAGTACTTC. It encodes CASSLGGDRVSGEQYF.